The clone carrying this T cell receptor beta chain came up a few times. The antigen remains undetermined. Germline V gene data show CDR1 as DFQATT and CDR2 as SNEGSKA (reference sequence). The V segment lost 3 bases and the J segment 8 bases; nucleotides outside the gene matches: 9. This CDR3 is 14 amino acids long. TCRdb reanalysed the RT-PCR reads using MiXCR and keeps one entry per CDR3 protein. The sample shows about 830,000 distinct CDR3 sequences, less than 20% of them seen only once. The entry originates in a study of response to subunit inactivated influenza vaccine. Findings and caveats of the study: The authors offered the suggestion that each seasonal influenza vaccination recruits few new T cells.

The chain links TRBV20-1 to TRBJ1-4; 7 bases match TRBD1. The sample in question was PBMCs from blood, obtained about 5 days after vaccination. This sequence originates from a man aged 45-65 years who received an inactivated influenza vaccine. The CDR3 region has the DNA TGCAGTGCTAGTGAGGGACAGTTATGGGAAAAACTGTTTTTT. Translating gives CSASEGQLWEKLFF.